The T cell receptor beta chain described here comes from a study of blood T cell repertoires in COVID-19. Study-level information: Sites in the United States, Italy and Spain provided acute and convalescent COVID-19 samples. T cells, B-cell-depleted T cells, or PBMCs supplied cDNA or gDNA.

This study enrolled people aged about 18 to 100 from under 25 US geographic areas. The CDR3 is 15 residues long. The V and J ends lost 5 bases and 8 bases respectively, with 19 bases between them. Germline CDR1 KGHDR, CDR2 SFDVKD. Per the original data handling: Estimated nucleated cell counts came from reference gene primer amplification. TCRdb's table, derived via immunoSEQ multiplex PCR, lists solely in-frame clones and lacks some. That table gives V, J and clone size, and the DNA gave D and trimming. The table lists 350,000 to 400,000 clones, around 87% of them singletons. This clone has only a few counts.

Sequenced: PBMCs or T cells enriched from blood (not recorded which). The chain combines TRBV24-1 with TRBJ2-3, with TRBD1 as a possible D gene (5 bases). This TCR was recovered from a woman in her 30s with acute COVID-19. The CDR3 coding sequence is TGTGCCACCAGTGTGTCAGGATCCGCCCAGGGTACGCAGTATTTT. Protein sequence: CATSVSGSAQGTQYF.